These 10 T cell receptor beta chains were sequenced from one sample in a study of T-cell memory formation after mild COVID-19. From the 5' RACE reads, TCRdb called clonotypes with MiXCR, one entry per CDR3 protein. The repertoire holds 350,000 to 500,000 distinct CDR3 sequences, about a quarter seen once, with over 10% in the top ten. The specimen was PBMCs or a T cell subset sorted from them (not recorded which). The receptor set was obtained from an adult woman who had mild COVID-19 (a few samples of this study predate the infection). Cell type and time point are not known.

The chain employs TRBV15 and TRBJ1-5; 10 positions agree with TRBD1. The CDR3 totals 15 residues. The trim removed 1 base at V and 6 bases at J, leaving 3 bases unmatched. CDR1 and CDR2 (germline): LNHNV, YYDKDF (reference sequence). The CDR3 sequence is CATSRGQGAVQPQHF. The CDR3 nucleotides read TGTGCCACCAGCAGAGGACAGGGGGCGGTTCAGCCCCAGCATTTT.

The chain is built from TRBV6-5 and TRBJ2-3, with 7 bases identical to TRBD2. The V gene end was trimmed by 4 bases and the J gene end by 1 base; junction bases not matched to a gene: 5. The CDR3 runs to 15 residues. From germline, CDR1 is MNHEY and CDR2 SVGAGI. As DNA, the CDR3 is TGTGCCAGCAGTTCGGGGGGTTTGGGCACAGATACGCAGTATTTT. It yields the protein CASSSGGLGTDTQYF.

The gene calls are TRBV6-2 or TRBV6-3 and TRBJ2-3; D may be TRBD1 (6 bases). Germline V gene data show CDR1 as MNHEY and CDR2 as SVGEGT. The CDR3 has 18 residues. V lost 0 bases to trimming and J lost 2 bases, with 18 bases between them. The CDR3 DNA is TGTGCCAGCAGTTACTCGTACCCGACAGGTTCCCTCACAGATACGCAGTATTTT. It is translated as CASSYSYPTGSLTDTQYF.

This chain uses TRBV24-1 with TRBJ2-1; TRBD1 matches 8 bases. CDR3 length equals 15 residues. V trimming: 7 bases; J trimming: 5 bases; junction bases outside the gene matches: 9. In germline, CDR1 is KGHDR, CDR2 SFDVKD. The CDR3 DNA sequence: TGTGCCACCAGGGATAGACAGGGGATCCACAATGAGCAGTTCTTC. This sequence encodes CATRDRQGIHNEQFF.

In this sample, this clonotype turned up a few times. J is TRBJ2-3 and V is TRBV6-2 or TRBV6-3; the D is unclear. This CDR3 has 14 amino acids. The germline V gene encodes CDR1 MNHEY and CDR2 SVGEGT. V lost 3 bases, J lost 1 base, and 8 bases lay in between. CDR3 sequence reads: CASSYGPGTDTQYF. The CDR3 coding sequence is TGTGCCAGCAGTTATGGTCCCGGCACAGATACGCAGTATTTT.

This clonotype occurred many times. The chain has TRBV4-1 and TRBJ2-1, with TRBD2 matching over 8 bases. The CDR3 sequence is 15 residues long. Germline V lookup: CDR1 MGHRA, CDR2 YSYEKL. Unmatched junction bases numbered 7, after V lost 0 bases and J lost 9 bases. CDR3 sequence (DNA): TGCGCCAGCAGCCAAGATTCCGGGGGGGCCGGTGAGCAGTTCTTC. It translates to CASSQDSGGAGEQFF.

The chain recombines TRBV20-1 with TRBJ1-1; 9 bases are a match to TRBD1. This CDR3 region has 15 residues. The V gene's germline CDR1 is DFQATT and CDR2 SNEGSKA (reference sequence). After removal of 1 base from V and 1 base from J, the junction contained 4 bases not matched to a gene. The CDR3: CSARAPGQGNTEAFF. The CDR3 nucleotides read TGCAGTGCTAGAGCCCCGGGACAGGGGAACACTGAAGCTTTCTTT.

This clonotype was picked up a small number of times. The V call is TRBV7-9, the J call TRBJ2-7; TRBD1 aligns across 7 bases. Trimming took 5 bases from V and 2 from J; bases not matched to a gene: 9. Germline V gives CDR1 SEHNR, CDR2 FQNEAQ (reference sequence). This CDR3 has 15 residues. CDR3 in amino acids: CASSPTGTVTYEQYF. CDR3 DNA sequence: TGTGCCAGCAGCCCGACCGGGACAGTGACCTACGAGCAGTACTTC.

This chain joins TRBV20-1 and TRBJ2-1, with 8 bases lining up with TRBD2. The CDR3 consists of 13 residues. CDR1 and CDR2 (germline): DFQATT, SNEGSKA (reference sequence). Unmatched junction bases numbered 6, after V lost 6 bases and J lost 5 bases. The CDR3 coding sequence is TGCAGTGCGACGAGCGGGGGAAACAATGAGCAGTTCTTC. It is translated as CSATSGGNNEQFF.

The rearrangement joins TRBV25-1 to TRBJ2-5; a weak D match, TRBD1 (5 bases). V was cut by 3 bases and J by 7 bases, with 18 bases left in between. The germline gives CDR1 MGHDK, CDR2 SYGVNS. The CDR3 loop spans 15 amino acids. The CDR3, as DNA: TGTGCCAGCAGTGATTTGGCGACAGCCGCCGGGACCCAGTACTTC. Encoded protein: CASSDLATAAGTQYF. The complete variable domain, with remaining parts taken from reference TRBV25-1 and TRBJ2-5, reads EADIYQTPRYLVIGTGKKITLECSQTMGHDKMYWYQQDPGMELHLIHYSYGVNSTEKGDLSSESTVSRIRTEHFPLTLESARPSHTSQYLCASSDLATAAGTQYFGPGTRLLVL.